Listed below are T cell receptor beta chains from one sample, sequenced in a study of CD8 T cells in ankylosing spondylitis. MiXCR, run by TCRdb on the 5' RACE reads, gives a single entry per CDR3 protein. The sample lists some 140,000 distinct CDR3 sequences; 6.5% to 8.5% were seen once. Sequenced: synovial fluid, either unsorted or a sorted T cell fraction (not recorded which). These receptors originate from a male donor with ankylosing spondylitis. CDR3s include the opening cysteine and the closing phenylalanine or tryptophan.

V: TRBV10-3
CDR3: CAIRGGDSYEQYF

V: TRBV5-1
CDR3: CASSLIGENTEAFF

V: TRBV5-1
CDR3: CASSLGAHRYTDTQYF

V: TRBV6-2/TRBV6-3
CDR3: CASSSPPQETQYF

V: TRBV6-2/TRBV6-3
CDR3: CASSYRGRYEQYF

V: TRBV7-2
CDR3: CASTSPAVGTQYF

V: TRBV7-2
CDR3: CASSLATSVHEQFF

V: TRBV20-1
CDR3: CSASLAGGRNEQYF

V: TRBV4-3
CDR3: CASSQPKSGTGELFF

V: TRBV15
CDR3: CATSGQGTREQYF

V: TRBV6-2/TRBV6-3
CDR3: CASALETDTQYF

V: TRBV12-3/TRBV12-4
CDR3: CASSLAIGTDTEAFF

V: TRBV4-2
CDR3: CASSQEGVLYSNQPQHF

V: TRBV7-6
CDR3: CASSPAGRAVNEQFF

V: TRBV20-1
CDR3: CSANRPREVGNQPQHF

V: TRBV21-1
CDR3: CASSKNEQFF

V: TRBV5-1
CDR3: CASSLDSWGTEAFF

V: TRBV2
CDR3: CASKRGSSYNEQFF

V: TRBV7-3
CDR3: CASSLFGGGTDTQYF

V: TRBV5-1
CDR3: CASSPGAVRAEAFF

V: TRBV18
CDR3: CASSQQGDLYEQYF

V: TRBV7-2
CDR3: CASSSTGTSAYEQYF

V: TRBV5-6
CDR3: CASTWDSSSETQYF

V: TRBV3-1
CDR3: CASSPGEGPVTQYF

V: TRBV2
CDR3: CASKFAGSLGNEQFF

V: TRBV7-2
CDR3: CASSLFWRDNEQFF

V: TRBV27
CDR3: CASRRTGNYGYTF

V: TRBV28
CDR3: CASSLHPRSQYF

V: TRBV7-2
CDR3: CASRTRSSPLHF

V: TRBV29-1
CDR3: CSGAGGWGMNTEAFF

V: TRBV6-5
CDR3: CASRYGTDLWAFF

V: TRBV18
CDR3: CASSGGSYNEQFF

V: TRBV6-2/TRBV6-3
CDR3: CASSYPLTGIGMPSTDTQYF

V: TRBV5-1
CDR3: CASSTSTGYDNEQFF

V: TRBV7-2
CDR3: CASSLGGSNTEAFF

V: TRBV28
CDR3: CASRTQGSGNTIYF

V: TRBV5-1
CDR3: CASSFGLSGANVLTF

V: TRBV5-4
CDR3: CASSAGVGANVLTF

V: TRBV20-1
CDR3: CSARETGRNQPQHF

V: TRBV11-1
CDR3: CASSLVNESPLHF

V: TRBV11-2
CDR3: CASSLGNRINEKLFF

V: TRBV20-1
CDR3: CSARFPASAKNIQYF

V: TRBV20-1
CDR3: CLWGREGGETQYF

V: TRBV20-1
CDR3: CSAPVGFRDTEAFF

V: TRBV28
CDR3: CASSTGTGLPRGGYTF

V: TRBV20-1
CDR3: CSARDLQGPNEKLFF

V: TRBV4-1
CDR3: CASSQGSSYEQYF

V: TRBV6-5
CDR3: CASSSIGTGSGELFF

V: TRBV3-1
CDR3: CASTKQVPGNTIYF

V: TRBV25-1
CDR3: CASSEYKSGRADTQYF

V: TRBV27
CDR3: CASRGGDNEKLFF

V: TRBV20-1
CDR3: CSASRDYEQYF

V: TRBV28
CDR3: CASRPLPGLAGGPRPYNEQFF

V: TRBV29-1
CDR3: CSVGQLGLGNTIYF

V: TRBV12-5
CDR3: CASGPGLTSTDTQYF